The 22 T cell receptor beta chains below come from one sample, sequenced in a study of blood T cell repertoires in COVID-19. TCRdb's copy holds only in-frame clones and misses some; the assay was immunoSEQ multiplex PCR. The sample contains about 160,000 clones, over 85% of which appear only once. The sequencing sample was made of peripheral blood. These receptors all stem from a woman between 50 and 59 years old with acute or convalescent COVID-19.

This clone has only one observation. The rearrangement links TRBV11-2 to TRBJ1-4; 9 nucleotides align to TRBD1. CDR3 size: 15 residues. V was pared by 3 bases and J by 8 bases, with 7 bases of the junction left unmatched. The V gene's germline CDR1 is SGHAT and CDR2 FQNNGV. In DNA form, the CDR3 reads TGTGCCAGCAGCTTCGGACAGGGGCTATGGGAAAAACTGTTTTTT. Its translation is CASSFGQGLWEKLFF.

The rearrangement uses TRBV29-1 and TRBJ1-2; TRBD1 might be the D (5 bases). The CDR3 is 13 amino acids. Germline V gene data show CDR1 as SQVTM and CDR2 as ANQGSEA. Trimming took off 3 bases at V and 5 bases at J, with 13 bases between the two ends. CDR3 in DNA: TGCAGCGTTGATGGGCGGACATCTTATGGCTACACCTTC. This gives the protein CSVDGRTSYGYTF.

In DNA form, the CDR3 reads TGTGCCAGCAGTTTAAGGGGGCTCGATAGCAATCAGCCCCAGCATTTT. Its translation: CASSLRGLDSNQPQHF. This chain uses TRBV27 with TRBJ1-5; TRBD1 aligns across 7 bases. CDR1 is MNHEY and CDR2 is SMNVEV in the germline V gene (reference sequence). The trim removed 2 bases at V and 0 bases at J, leaving 4 bases unmatched. The length of the CDR3 is 16 residues.

The V and J genes are TRBV6-1 and TRBJ1-1; D remains ambiguous. V was shortened by 1 base and J by 5 bases, with 11 bases between the two germline ends. This CDR3 has 14 residues. CDR1 and CDR2 (germline): MNHNS, SASEGT. The CDR3 DNA reads as TGTGCCAGCAGTGAAGTGGCTTCGGGGACTGAAGCTTTCTTT. It is translated as CASSEVASGTEAFF.

As for this clone: This CDR3 is also generated by other DNA sequences in the sample. The V and J genes are TRBV9 and TRBJ2-7; TRBD1 matches at 8 bases. Germline CDR1 SGDLS, CDR2 YYNGEE. V shed 4 bases and J 1 base; nucleotides not matched to a gene: 4. CDR3 length: 14 residues. CDR3 DNA: TGTGCCAGCAGCCCAGGGGGCGGGTCCTACGAGCAGTACTTC. Translated: CASSPGGGSYEQYF.

The chain recombines TRBV11-2 with TRBJ1-1, with D maybe TRBD1 (6 bases). The V and J ends lost 2 bases and 5 bases respectively, with 6 bases between them. The CDR3 has 12 residues. From germline, CDR1 is SGHAT and CDR2 FQNNGV. The CDR3 DNA reads TGTGCCAGCAGCTTAACAGGGACTGAAGCTTTCTTT. This codes for CASSLTGTEAFF.

V and J are TRBV19 and TRBJ2-7; TRBD2 agrees at 7 bases. V was clipped by 5 bases and J by 0 bases; unmatched bases: 4. Germline V lookup: CDR1 LNHDA, CDR2 SQIVND (reference sequence). The CDR3 extends over 14 amino acids. CDR3 nucleotide sequence: TGTGCCAGTAGTTCCAGCGGGGCCTCCTACGAGCAGTACTTC. Its translation: CASSSSGASYEQYF.

V gene TRBV4-1 combines with J gene TRBJ2-1; 13 bases align to TRBD2. Germline V gene data show CDR1 as MGHRA and CDR2 as YSYEKL. V gave up 0 bases and J gave up 1 base; unmatched junction bases: 12. The CDR3 consists of 21 residues. Here the CDR3 reads CASSQDFYPGLAGSSYNEQFF. DNA of the CDR3: TGCGCCAGCAGCCAAGATTTTTACCCGGGACTAGCGGGGTCGTCCTACAATGAGCAGTTCTTC.

The chain carries TRBV29-1 and TRBJ2-4, with TRBD1 as a possible D gene (5 bases). There are 11 residues in the CDR3. The V and J ends lost 0 bases and 13 bases respectively, with 10 bases between them. Germline V gene sequence: CDR1 SQVTM, CDR2 ANQGSEA. CDR3 in DNA: TGCAGCGTTGAAGATCAGGGATCCCAGTACTTC. It encodes CSVEDQGSQYF.

This chain uses TRBV3-1 (or the pseudogene TRBV3-2) with TRBJ1-1; D perhaps matches TRBD1 (6 bases). The V end was cut by 3 bases, the J end by 2 bases, with 16 bases between. The CDR3 is 16 amino acids. Germline-derived CDR1 and CDR2 are LGHDT and YNNKEL (reference sequence). The DNA for the CDR3 is TGTGCCAGCAGCCACTCATGGGGGGGCCAAAACACTGAAGCTTTCTTT. As protein: CASSHSWGGQNTEAFF.

The CDR3 sequence is CSVGTGDRNEQYF. In DNA form, the CDR3 reads TGCAGCGTTGGGACAGGGGATAGAAACGAGCAGTACTTC. The chain joins TRBV29-1 to TRBJ2-7, with 9 bases lining up with TRBD1. This CDR3 is 13 amino acids long. Per the germline V gene, CDR1 is SQVTM and CDR2 is ANQGSEA. V lost 4 bases to trimming and J lost 5 bases; unmatched junction nucleotides: 6.

The chain links TRBV28 to TRBJ1-1; D unresolved. Germline CDR1 and CDR2: MDHEN and SYDVKM. This CDR3 is 13 amino acids long. V lost 4 bases to trimming and J lost 13 bases, with 19 bases between them. CDR3: CASSSPVEGRDFF. CDR3 coding DNA: TGTGCCAGCAGTTCACCCGTAGAGGGAAGGGATTTCTTT.

The chain links TRBV11-2 to TRBJ2-1, with 10 bases matching TRBD1. CDR3 length equals 15 residues. Germline V gives CDR1 SGHAT, CDR2 FQNNGV. V was clipped by 3 bases and J by 4 bases; unmatched bases: 3. CDR3 protein: CASSFDRGLYNEQFF. The CDR3 bases are TGTGCCAGCAGCTTCGACAGGGGGCTATACAATGAGCAGTTCTTC. Using reference TRBV11-2 and TRBJ2-1 for the parts outside the CDR3, the full variable domain is EAGVAQSPRYKIIEKRQSVAFWCNPISGHATLYWYQQILGQGPKLLIQFQNNGVVDDSQLPKDRFSAERLKGVDSTLKIQPAKLEDSAVYLCASSFDRGLYNEQFFGPGTRLTVL.

The rearrangement links TRBV4-1 to TRBJ1-1, with D perhaps matching TRBD1 (5 bases). V lost 4 bases to trimming and J lost 4 bases, with 16 bases between them. Germline lookup yields CDR1 MGHRA and CDR2 YSYEKL. There are 15 residues in the CDR3. CDR3 residues: CASSLIQGYGTEAFF. CDR3 bases: TGCGCCAGCAGCCTTATTCAGGGATACGGCACTGAAGCTTTCTTT.

The chain is built from TRBV7-2 and TRBJ2-7; TRBD2 aligns across 8 bases. Germline assignment: CDR1 SGHTA and CDR2 FQGNSA. This CDR3 has 16 amino acids. The ends lost 1 base at V and 0 bases at J; junction bases unmatched: 5. The CDR3 is CASSLGWGTSSYEQYF. DNA of the CDR3: TGTGCCAGCAGCTTAGGATGGGGGACTAGCTCCTACGAGCAGTACTTC.

The CDR3 protein is CASSPSVLENEKLFF. The CDR3 DNA is TGTGCCAGCAGCCCCTCTGTTTTAGAAAATGAAAAACTGTTTTTT. The rearrangement joins TRBV7-8 to TRBJ1-4; D gene ambiguous. Germline-derived CDR1 and CDR2 are SGHVS and FQNEAQ. V lost 5 bases to trimming and J lost 5 bases, with 15 bases between them. The CDR3 extends over 15 amino acids.

This chain connects TRBV28 to TRBJ1-1, with a possible D match to TRBD1 (5 bases). The CDR3 is 15 residues long. The germline V gene has CDR1 MDHEN and CDR2 SYDVKM. The V and J ends lost 3 bases and 4 bases respectively, with 15 bases between them. The CDR3 DNA reads as TGTGCCAGCAGTTTTAGAGGACAATTGGGCACTGAAGCTTTCTTT. Amino acid sequence: CASSFRGQLGTEAFF. Drawing the rest from reference TRBV28 and TRBJ1-1, the complete variable domain is DVKVTQSSRYLVKRTGEKVFLECVQDMDHENMFWYRQDPGLGLRLIYFSYDVKMKEKGDIPEGYSVSREKKERFSLILESASTNQTSMYLCASSFRGQLGTEAFFGQGTRLTVV.

The chain employs TRBV25-1 and TRBJ1-1, with D possibly matching TRBD1 (5 bases). The ends were cut back, 5 bases at V and 7 bases at J, with 14 bases in the middle. The germline V gene encodes CDR1 MGHDK and CDR2 SYGVNS. CDR3 length equals 13 residues. The DNA of the CDR3 is TGTGCCAGCAGTCAGGGAAGAGTGAGTGAAGCTTTCTTT. As protein: CASSQGRVSEAFF.

The chain joins TRBV6-2 or TRBV6-3 to TRBJ2-2, with D unresolved. The V gene lost 4 bases and the J gene lost 1 base, with 4 bases spanning the gap. The CDR3 is 13 residues long. The V gene's germline CDR1 is MNHEY and CDR2 SVGEGT. CDR3 region: CASSLLNTGELFF. CDR3 in DNA: TGTGCCAGCAGTTTATTGAACACCGGGGAGCTGTTTTTT.

The chain uses TRBV4-3 and TRBJ1-2, with a possible D match to TRBD1 (6 bases). The CDR3 contains 13 residues. The V gene lost 3 bases and the J gene lost 8 bases, with 13 bases spanning the gap. The germline V gene encodes CDR1 LGHNA and CDR2 YSLEER. This CDR3 reads CASSHQNRDGYTF. The CDR3 DNA is TGCGCCAGCAGCCACCAGAACAGGGACGGCTACACCTTC.

The gene calls are TRBV4-3 and TRBJ1-1, with a weak D call TRBD1 (6 bases). CDR1 LGHNA and CDR2 YSLEER come from the germline V gene. The V end lost 3 bases, the J end lost 1 base, and 15 bases lay between the germline ends. This CDR3 is built from 16 residues. CDR3 residues: CASSHLLGQPNTEAFF. In DNA form, the CDR3 reads TGCGCCAGCAGCCATCTACTTGGACAGCCGAACACTGAAGCTTTCTTT.

This sequence joins TRBV3-1 (or the pseudogene TRBV3-2) and TRBJ2-4; 7 bases align to TRBD2. This CDR3 spans 14 amino acids. V dropped 4 bases and J dropped 9; count of bases not matched to a gene: 9. Germline V lookup: CDR1 LGHDT, CDR2 YNNKEL (reference sequence). The CDR3 here is CASSLRTRIGIQYF. Here the CDR3 DNA reads TGTGCCAGCAGCCTACGGACTAGAATAGGCATTCAGTACTTC.